This T cell receptor (beta chain) was retrieved from a study of blood T cell repertoires in COVID-19. The overall study: Researchers got acute and convalescent COVID-19 samples from the United States, Italy and Spain. PBMCs, B-cell-depleted T cells, or T cells were the source of the cDNA or gDNA that made up the material.

Sequencing used immunoSEQ multiplex PCR; TCRdb keeps in-frame clones, though not all of them. The sample shows around 91,000 clones, roughly 85% of them seen only once. Trimming took off 11 bases at V and 4 bases at J, with 15 bases between the two ends. CDR1 and CDR2 (germline): MNHEY, SVGAGI. The CDR3 loop spans 13 amino acids. Sequences were obtained from peripheral blood. This clonotype was obtained from a man older than 75 with acute or convalescent COVID-19. The chain recombines TRBV6-5 with TRBJ1-5, with D possibly being TRBD1 (6 bases). The CDR3 DNA follows: TGTGCCGGAAACCGGGACAAGAATCAGCCCCAGCATTTT. It is translated as CAGNRDKNQPQHF.